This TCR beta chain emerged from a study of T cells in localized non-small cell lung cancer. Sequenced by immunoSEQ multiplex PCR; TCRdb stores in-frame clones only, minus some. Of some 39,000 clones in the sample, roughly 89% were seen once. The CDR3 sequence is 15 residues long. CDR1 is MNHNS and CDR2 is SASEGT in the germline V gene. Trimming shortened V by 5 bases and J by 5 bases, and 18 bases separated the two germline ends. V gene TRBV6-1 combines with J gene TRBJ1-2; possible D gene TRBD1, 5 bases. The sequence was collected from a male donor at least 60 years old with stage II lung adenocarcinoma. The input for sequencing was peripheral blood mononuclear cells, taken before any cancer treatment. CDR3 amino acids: CASSMGGNRGYGYTF. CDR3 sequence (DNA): TGTGCCAGCAGTATGGGGGGGAATAGAGGTTATGGCTACACCTTC.